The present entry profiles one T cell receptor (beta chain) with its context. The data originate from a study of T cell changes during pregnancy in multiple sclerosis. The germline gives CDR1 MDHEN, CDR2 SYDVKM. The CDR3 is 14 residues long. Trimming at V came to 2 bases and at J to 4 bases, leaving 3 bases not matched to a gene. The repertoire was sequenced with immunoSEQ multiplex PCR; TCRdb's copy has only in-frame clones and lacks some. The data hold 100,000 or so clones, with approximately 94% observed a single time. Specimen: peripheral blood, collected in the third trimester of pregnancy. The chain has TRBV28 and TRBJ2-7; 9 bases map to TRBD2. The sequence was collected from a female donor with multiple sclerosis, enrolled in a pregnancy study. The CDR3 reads CASSLILAGYEQYF. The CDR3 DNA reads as TGTGCCAGCAGTTTAATCCTAGCGGGGTACGAGCAGTACTTC.